Below, 20 T cell receptor beta chains from the same sample are listed, as sequenced in a study of breast tumors, draining lymph nodes, adjacent tissues. TCRdb ran MiXCR on the multiplex PCR reads and lists one entry per CDR3 protein. Of approximately 210,000 distinct CDR3 sequences listed, 30% to 35% were seen once; the top ten hold approximately 3.7%. The lymph nodes were axillary draining lymph nodes from breast cancer patients. Input material: axillary lymph node tissue. The receptors stem from a female donor with breast cancer. Some clones in this sample may be carry-over from other donors' samples.

This clonotype was picked up a small number of times. The chain combines TRBV6-6 with TRBJ1-5, with a tentative D call TRBD1 (5 bases). There are 14 residues in the CDR3. V was clipped by 7 bases and J by 4 bases, with 14 bases between them. Germline V gives CDR1 MNHNY, CDR2 SVGAGI (reference sequence). CDR3 protein: CASTRGGRNQPQHF. Here the CDR3 DNA reads TGTGCCAGCACCCGGGGGGGTAGGAATCAGCCCCAGCATTTT.

This chain joins TRBV2 and TRBJ1-6; D gene uncertain. V was trimmed by 2 bases and J by 6 bases, leaving 8 bases between them. The CDR3 runs 14 residues. Per the germline V gene, CDR1 is SNHLY and CDR2 is FYNNEI. The CDR3 nucleotides read TGTGCCAGCAGTGAAATCAGCTTTAATTCACCCCTCCACTTT. Translation gives CASSEISFNSPLHF.

This clonotype showed up many times. The V and J genes are TRBV5-1 and TRBJ2-1, with 9 nucleotides matching TRBD2. The CDR3 contains 15 residues. The germline V gene has CDR1 SGHRS and CDR2 YFSETQ. The V segment lost 2 bases and the J segment 1 base; nucleotides outside the gene matches: 1. Written as DNA, the CDR3 is TGCGCCAGCAGCTTTAGCGGGGGTTCCTACAATGAGCAGTTCTTC. It specifies CASSFSGGSYNEQFF.

The sample holds a few counts of this clonotype. A much larger clone differs by one base, so this may be a read error. The rearrangement uses TRBV12-3 or TRBV12-4 and TRBJ2-7; perhaps TRBD1 as D (6 bases). Deletions cut 3 bases from V and 3 bases from J, with 12 bases between. CDR3 size: 14 residues. The CDR3 is CASSFGQGYYEQYF. The CDR3 DNA reads as TGTGCCAGCAGTTTCGGGCAGGGGTACTACGAGCAGTACTTC.

Notes on this clonotype: A much larger clone lies a single base off, so this may be a read error. V usage is TRBV19 and J usage is TRBJ2-1; D uncertain. Germline CDR1 is LNHDA and CDR2 is SQIVND (reference sequence). The CDR3 runs 15 residues. The CDR3 loop reads CASSIRAEMYNEQLF. The CDR3 DNA reads TGTGCCAGTAGTATTCGGGCGGAGATGTACAATGAGCAGCTCTTC.

This clonotype has a count of ten or more. The chain combines TRBV29-1 with TRBJ2-7; possible D gene TRBD1, 5 bases. CDR3 size: 14 residues. Germline assignment: CDR1 SQVTM and CDR2 ANQGSEA. V lost 4 bases and J lost 3, with 16 bases in between. The CDR3 loop reads CSVVFSQGLYEQYF. In DNA, the CDR3 is TGCAGCGTTGTATTCTCCCAGGGCCTCTACGAGCAGTACTTC.

This clonotype was seen repeatedly, ten times or more. The gene calls are TRBV12-3 or TRBV12-4 and TRBJ2-3, with TRBD2 matching 9 bases. This CDR3 has 14 residues. V shed 3 bases and J 3 bases; nucleotides not matched to a gene: 1. The CDR3 is CASSFAGGTDTQYF. CDR3 DNA: TGTGCCAGCAGTTTCGCGGGGGGGACAGATACGCAGTATTTT.

This chain connects TRBV2 to TRBJ2-7, with 7 nucleotides matching TRBD1. This CDR3 contains 13 residues. Germline CDR1 SNHLY, CDR2 FYNNEI. The V gene end was trimmed by 7 bases and the J gene end by 0 bases; junction bases not matched to a gene: 3. CDR3: CASTGDSSYEQYF. CDR3 in DNA: TGTGCCAGCACCGGGGACAGCTCCTACGAGCAGTACTTC. The whole variable domain, filled in from reference TRBV2 and TRBJ2-7, reads EPEVTQTPSHQVTQMGQEVILRCVPISNHLYFYWYRQILGQKVEFLVSFYNNEISEKSEIFDDQFSVERPDGSNFTLKIRSTKLEDSAMYFCASTGDSSYEQYFGPGTRLTVT.

This clonotype was counted at least ten times. The chain has TRBV7-6 and TRBJ2-1, with a weak D call TRBD2 (5 bases). The CDR3 covers 16 residues. V gave up 2 bases and J gave up 8 bases, with 19 bases separating them. CDR1 SGHVS and CDR2 FNYEAQ come from the germline V gene. In DNA form, the CDR3 reads TGTGCCAGCAGCTTACATGCCCGCCCGGGGTCGGATGAGCAGTTCTTC. Protein product: CASSLHARPGSDEQFF.

This clonotype was recorded at least ten times. The rearrangement uses TRBV5-6 and TRBJ2-1; 7 nucleotides match TRBD1. Per germline, CDR1 SGHDT and CDR2 YYEEEE. With V trimmed by 0 bases and J by 8 bases, 5 bases remained unmatched. The length of the CDR3 is 14 residues. Written as DNA, the CDR3 is TGTGCCAGCAGCTTGGGACAGGGTCGGTATGAGCAGTTCTTC. The encoded protein is CASSLGQGRYEQFF.

A note on this clonotype: The junction differs from germline at one of its ends, possibly a read error. The genes are TRBV4-1 and TRBJ1-1; the D gene is possibly TRBD1 (5 bases). Per the germline V gene, CDR1 is MGHRA and CDR2 is YSYEKL. The CDR3 extends over 14 amino acids. CDR3 sequence (DNA): TGTGCCAGCAGCCCAGGGTCCTTGGACACTGAAGCTTTCTTT. Translating gives CASSPGSLDTEAFF.

This clonotype was counted at least ten times. The gene calls are TRBV6-6 and TRBJ2-7, with D possibly being TRBD1 (5 bases). CDR3 size: 13 residues. Germline V gene sequence: CDR1 MNHNY, CDR2 SVGAGI (reference sequence). With 0 bases removed from V and 6 bases from J, the gap between germline ends came to 9 bases. CDR3 sequence reads: CASSYSIGAEQYF. The CDR3 nucleotides are TGTGCCAGCAGTTACTCGATAGGGGCCGAGCAGTACTTC.

With respect to this clonotype: This could be a read error, since a much larger clone is one nucleotide away. The CDR3 region has the DNA TGCGCCAGCAGCTCCGGGACAGTGTTCAATGGGCAGTTCTTC. Protein sequence: CASSSGTVFNGQFF. The rearrangement joins TRBV5-1 to TRBJ2-1; 7 nucleotides match TRBD1. This CDR3 region has 14 residues. CDR1 and CDR2 (germline): SGHRS, YFSETQ.

V is TRBV20-1 and J is TRBJ1-2; D is unclear. Germline CDR1 reads DFQATT; CDR2 reads SNEGSKA (reference sequence). The CDR3 runs to 12 residues. With 3 bases removed from V and 4 bases from J, the gap between germline ends came to 9 bases. This chain's CDR3 is CSASDSPYGYTF. The DNA for the CDR3 is TGCAGTGCTAGTGATAGCCCCTATGGCTACACCTTC.

The gene calls are TRBV2 and TRBJ2-6; TRBD1 matches at 8 bases. V shed 5 bases, J shed 8 bases, and the junction held 8 bases outside the gene matches. Germline CDR1 and CDR2: SNHLY and FYNNEI. CDR3 length: 15 residues. In nucleotides, the CDR3 is TGTGCCAGCAGTCCCGGGACAGGACGAACCAACGTCCTGACTTTC. Its translation is CASSPGTGRTNVLTF.

This clonotype has at least ten counts. The chain has TRBV12-3 or TRBV12-4 and TRBJ2-7; tentatively, D is TRBD1 (5 bases). Trimming shortened V by 7 bases and J by 2 bases, and 15 bases separated the two germline ends. The length of the CDR3 is 14 residues. The CDR3: CASTLDSSTYEQYF. Here the CDR3 DNA reads TGTGCCAGCACCCTTGACAGCTCCACCTACGAGCAGTACTTC.

The count of this clonotype is one. The DNA for the CDR3 is TGTGCCACCAGTCACCCGGGGGCAAATCAGCCCCAGCATTTT. Its translation is CATSHPGANQPQHF. The chain employs TRBV24-1 and TRBJ1-5, with D possibly TRBD1 on 6 matching bases. Germline values: CDR1 KGHDR, CDR2 SFDVKD. CDR3 size: 14 residues. V shed 6 bases and J shed 4 bases, with 12 bases lying between them.

At least ten counts were recorded for this clonotype. At one end, the junction sequence differs from germline, possibly due to a read error. The genes are TRBV7-7 and TRBJ2-5; 9 nucleotides match TRBD1. Germline values: CDR1 SSHAT, CDR2 FNYEAQ (reference sequence). The CDR3 has 14 residues. The CDR3 DNA is TGTGCTAGCAGCTTTAACCGACAGGGGGGTACCCAGTACTTC. It codes for CASSFNRQGGTQYF. Full variable domain (remainder filled in from reference TRBV7-7 and TRBJ2-5): GAGVSQSPRYKVTKRGQDVTLRCDPISSHATLYWYQQALGQGPEFLTYFNYEAQPDKSGLPSDRFSAERPEGSISTLTIQRTEQRDSAMYRCASSFNRQGGTQYFGPGTRLLVL.

The sample holds many counts of this clonotype. The chain carries TRBV4-3 and TRBJ1-2, with D maybe TRBD1 (6 bases). Trimming took 1 base from V and 10 from J, leaving 10 bases between them. Looked up from germline, CDR1 is LGHNA and CDR2 is YSLEER. The CDR3 contains 12 residues. The CDR3 loop reads CASSQVRGDYTF. The CDR3 region has the DNA TGCGCCAGCAGCCAAGTGAGGGGGGACTACACCTTC.

This clonotype was found many times. J is TRBJ2-7 and V is TRBV19, with 14 nucleotides matching TRBD2. The CDR3 length is 19 residues. V shed 5 bases, J shed 0 bases, and the junction held 12 bases outside the gene matches. Germline V lookup: CDR1 LNHDA, CDR2 SQIVND (reference sequence). The CDR3 DNA follows: TGTGCCAGTAGTGATTCCGGGACTAGCGGGAGCGTTCTCTCCTACGAGCAGTACTTC. This encodes CASSDSGTSGSVLSYEQYF.